The clone carrying this TCR beta chain was seen a handful of times. The antigen is undetermined. TCRdb re-called the RT-PCR reads with MiXCR, one entry per CDR3 protein. This sample has 500,000 to 600,000 distinct CDR3 sequences, with 11% to 15% found just once. This specimen belongs to a study of response to subunit inactivated influenza vaccine. Germline values: CDR1 SGHRS, CDR2 YFSETQ. The V segment lost 4 bases and the J segment 2 bases; nucleotides outside the gene matches: 17. The CDR3 sequence is 18 residues long. Broader study findings: Each seasonal influenza vaccination, the authors suggested, recruits few new T cells.

This TCR came from a man between 50 and 59 years old who received an inactivated influenza vaccine. The material was PBMCs from blood, obtained approximately 12 days after vaccination. The rearrangement links TRBV5-1 to TRBJ2-7, with 8 bases matching TRBD1. The CDR3: CASSLRTGGIQYPYEQYF. The CDR3 DNA sequence: TGCGCCAGCAGCCTCCGAACAGGGGGTATTCAATATCCCTACGAGCAGTACTTC. The whole variable domain, filled in from reference TRBV5-1 and TRBJ2-7, reads KAGVTQTPRYLIKTRGQQVTLSCSPISGHRSVSWYQQTPGQGLQFLFEYFSETQRNKGNFPGRFSGRQFSNSRSEMNVSTLELGDSALYLCASSLRTGGIQYPYEQYFGPGTRLTVT.